The clone carrying this TCR beta chain has a single count. What it binds is not known. These data belong to a study of shared clonotypes between healthy human individuals. Turning to the study itself: Three plates were used per donor for CD4 naive, three for CD4 memory, two for CD8 naive and one for CD8 memory. Study results and caveats: It was the non-shared clonotypes that had lower generation probabilities than clonotypes shared by all four donors. Across a handful of donors, naive CD4 shared 5% to 6.5%, naive CD8 over 3%, memory CD4 roughly 2.4%, memory CD8 under 0.5%.

Sequencing used immunoSEQ multiplex PCR; TCRdb keeps in-frame clones, though not all of them. Of some 600,000 clones listed, roughly 96% are singletons. CDR1 and CDR2 from the germline V gene are SNHLY and FYNNEI. The CDR3 consists of 14 residues. The V and J ends lost 7 bases and 5 bases, in that order; junction bases with no gene match: 3. In the naive CD8 group, cells lacked CD45RO and were positively selected for CCR7, so terminally differentiated effector memory CD45RA+ cells were left out. Within Nashville, Tennessee resided all donors, each a Caucasian adult. The chain joins TRBV2 to TRBJ2-5; 14 bases fit TRBD2. The source is a woman aged 25 to 39 in good health. What was sequenced was naive CD8+ T cells sorted from blood. CDR3 coding DNA: TGTGCCAGCAATAGACTAGCGGGAGGGGAGACCCAGTACTTC. It is translated as CASNRLAGGETQYF. The variable domain in full, completed from reference TRBV2 and TRBJ2-5, reads EPEVTQTPSHQVTQMGQEVILRCVPISNHLYFYWYRQILGQKVEFLVSFYNNEISEKSEIFDDQFSVERPDGSNFTLKIRSTKLEDSAMYFCASNRLAGGETQYFGPGTRLLVL.